One sample yielded the 13 T cell receptor beta chains listed below, sequenced in a study of T cell changes during pregnancy in multiple sclerosis. Some clones are missing from TCRdb's copy, which holds only in-frame ones; the method was immunoSEQ multiplex PCR. The sample shows approximately 58,000 clones, around 92% of them seen only once. Sequences were derived from peripheral blood, sampled in the second trimester of pregnancy. The source is a female donor in good health, enrolled as a control in a pregnancy study.

This chain uses TRBV30 with TRBJ2-2; 8 positions match TRBD2. Germline V gene lookup returns CDR1 GTSNPN and CDR2 SVGIG (reference sequence). V was pared by 4 bases and J by 0 bases, with 16 bases of the junction left unmatched. This CDR3 has 19 amino acids. CDR3 in DNA: TGTGCCTGGAAGGTTAATAGGGCTAGCGGGCGCGCGAACACCGGGGAGCTGTTTTTT. Translating gives CAWKVNRASGRANTGELFF.

The V and J genes are TRBV29-1 and TRBJ1-1; D gene uncertain. V was clipped by 2 bases and J by 1 base, with 11 bases between them. This CDR3 spans 14 amino acids. Germline V CDR1 and CDR2: SQVTM, ANQGSEA. The DNA for the CDR3 is TGCAGCGTTGAAAGCTGGCGGGGGAACACTGAAGCTTTCTTT. Translating it yields CSVESWRGNTEAFF.

The rearrangement joins TRBV13 to TRBJ2-5; possibly TRBD1 for D (6 bases). Trimming stripped 5 bases from V and 5 bases from J, with 27 bases between. The CDR3 runs to 18 residues. From germline, CDR1 is PRHDT and CDR2 FYEKMQ (reference sequence). The CDR3 DNA reads as TGTGCCAGCAGCCTCCCGTCCAGGGGAAATTATGGGTGGGAGACCCAGTACTTC. Its translation: CASSLPSRGNYGWETQYF.

V and J are TRBV4-1 and TRBJ2-2; 8 bases match TRBD2. The CDR3 loop spans 18 amino acids. Germline V CDR1 and CDR2: MGHRA, YSYEKL. V lost 1 base, J lost 1 base, and 8 bases stayed unmatched. CDR3 region: CASSQGSGRSKNTGELFF. The CDR3 DNA sequence: TGCGCCAGCAGCCAAGGGAGCGGGAGATCTAAGAACACCGGGGAGCTGTTTTTT.

J is TRBJ2-3 and V is TRBV4-3; 7 nucleotides match TRBD2. V lost 4 bases, J lost 1 base, and 8 bases stayed unmatched. Germline V gene sequence: CDR1 LGHNA, CDR2 YSLEER. The CDR3 spans 16 residues. The CDR3 loop is CASSLGGGGGTDTQYF. DNA for the CDR3: TGCGCCAGCAGCCTGGGCGGGGGAGGGGGCACAGATACGCAGTATTTT.

The chain uses TRBV28 and TRBJ1-5; 10 bases line up with TRBD1. CDR3 length: 16 residues. Trimming at V came to 5 bases and at J to 0 bases, leaving 4 bases not matched to a gene. Germline CDR1 is MDHEN and CDR2 is SYDVKM. CDR3: CASSGDRGYSNQPQHF. The CDR3 DNA reads as TGTGCCAGCAGTGGGGACAGGGGATATAGCAATCAGCCCCAGCATTTT.

This clone was picked up one time. The CDR3 loop reads CASTKPGGTEAFF. The CDR3, as DNA: TGTGCCAGTACCAAACCGGGGGGTACTGAAGCTTTCTTT. This chain uses TRBV19 with TRBJ1-1; the D gene is possibly TRBD1 (5 bases). Germline V gives CDR1 LNHDA, CDR2 SQIVND (reference sequence). CDR3 length: 13 amino acids. Trimming shortened V by 7 bases and J by 5 bases, and 14 bases separated the two germline ends.

The V and J genes are TRBV7-9 and TRBJ1-3; no clear D. Germline V CDR1 and CDR2: SEHNR, FQNEAQ (reference sequence). The length of the CDR3 is 14 residues. Trimming removed 5 bases at V and 0 bases at J, with 8 bases between. CDR3 region: CASSPVNSGNTIYF. CDR3 sequence (DNA): TGTGCCAGCAGCCCAGTAAACTCTGGAAACACCATATATTTT.

This chain connects TRBV6-6 to TRBJ2-1; 11 positions agree with TRBD2. This CDR3 spans 16 amino acids. Germline V gene data show CDR1 as MNHNY and CDR2 as SVGAGI (reference sequence). The V and J ends lost 0 bases and 5 bases, in that order; junction bases with no gene match: 3. The CDR3 DNA reads as TGTGCCAGCAGTTACTCCTCTAGCGGGGGGAACAATGAGCAGTTCTTC. The encoded protein is CASSYSSSGGNNEQFF.

The chain uses TRBV18 and TRBJ1-4; weak D call: TRBD1 (5 bases). This CDR3 comprises 14 residues. V gave up 2 bases and J gave up 7 bases, with 11 bases separating them. The germline V gene has CDR1 KGHSH and CDR2 LQKENI. CDR3 sequence (DNA): TGTGCCAGCTCACCAGGGTCCAGGGCTGAAAAACTGTTTTTT. Encoded protein: CASSPGSRAEKLFF.

The chain is built from TRBV18 and TRBJ1-5, with D unresolved. The CDR3 is 16 residues long. Germline-derived CDR1 and CDR2 are KGHSH and LQKENI. V shed 0 bases and J shed 0 bases, with 9 bases lying between them. This CDR3 reads CASSPPGGYSNQPQHF. In DNA, the CDR3 is TGTGCCAGCTCACCACCGGGAGGGTATAGCAATCAGCCCCAGCATTTT. Filled out from reference TRBV18 and TRBJ1-5, the complete variable domain reads NAGVMQNPRHLVRRRGQEARLRCSPMKGHSHVYWYRQLPEEGLKFMVYLQKENIIDESGMPKERFSAEFPKEGPSILRIQQVVRGDSAAYFCASSPPGGYSNQPQHFGDGTRLSIL.

The chain links TRBV11-2 to TRBJ2-7; 10 bases match TRBD1. Per the germline V gene, CDR1 is SGHAT and CDR2 is FQNNGV. This CDR3 is 15 amino acids long. The V and J ends lost 5 bases and 4 bases, in that order; junction bases with no gene match: 8. CDR3 nucleotide sequence: TGTGCCAGCAGCGCCCGACAGGGGGCAAGGTACGAGCAGTACTTC. It translates to CASSARQGARYEQYF.

The rearrangement links TRBV7-9 to TRBJ1-2; TRBD1 might be the D (6 bases). CDR1 is SEHNR, CDR2 FQNEAQ, per germline (reference sequence). V was shortened by 5 bases and J by 6 bases, with 13 bases between the two germline ends. This CDR3 comprises 13 residues. The CDR3 here is CASSPTGLDGYTF. The CDR3 DNA reads as TGTGCCAGCAGCCCCACAGGGTTGGATGGCTACACCTTC. Using reference TRBV7-9 and TRBJ1-2 for the parts outside the CDR3, the full variable domain is DTGVSQNPRHKITKRGQNVTFRCDPISEHNRLYWYRQTLGQGPEFLTYFQNEAQLEKSRLLSDRFSAERPKGSFSTLEIQRTEQGDSAMYLCASSPTGLDGYTFGSGTRLTVV.